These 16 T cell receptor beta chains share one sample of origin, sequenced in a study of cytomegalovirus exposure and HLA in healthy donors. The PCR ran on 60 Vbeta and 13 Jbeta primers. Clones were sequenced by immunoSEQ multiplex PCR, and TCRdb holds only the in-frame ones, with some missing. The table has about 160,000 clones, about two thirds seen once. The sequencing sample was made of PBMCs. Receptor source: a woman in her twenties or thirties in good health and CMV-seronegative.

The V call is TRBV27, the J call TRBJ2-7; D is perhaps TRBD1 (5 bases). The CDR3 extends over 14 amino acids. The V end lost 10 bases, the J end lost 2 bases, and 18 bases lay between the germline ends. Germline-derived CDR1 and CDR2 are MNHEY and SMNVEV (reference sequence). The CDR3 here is CATKPGHQTYEQYF. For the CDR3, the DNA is TGTGCCACCAAACCAGGACACCAGACCTACGAGCAGTACTTC.

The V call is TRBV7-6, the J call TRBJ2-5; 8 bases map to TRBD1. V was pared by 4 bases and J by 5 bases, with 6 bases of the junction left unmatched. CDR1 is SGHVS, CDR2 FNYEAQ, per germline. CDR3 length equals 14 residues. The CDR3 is CASSSSGGKETQYF. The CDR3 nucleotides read TGTGCCAGCAGCTCTTCAGGGGGCAAGGAGACCCAGTACTTC.

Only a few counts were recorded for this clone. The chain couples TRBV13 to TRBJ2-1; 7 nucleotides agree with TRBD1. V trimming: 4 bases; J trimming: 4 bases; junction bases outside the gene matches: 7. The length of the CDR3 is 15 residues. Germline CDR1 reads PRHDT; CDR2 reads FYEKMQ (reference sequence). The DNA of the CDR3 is TGTGCCAGCAGCTCCCGGGACAGTGGTTACAATGAGCAGTTCTTC. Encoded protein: CASSSRDSGYNEQFF.

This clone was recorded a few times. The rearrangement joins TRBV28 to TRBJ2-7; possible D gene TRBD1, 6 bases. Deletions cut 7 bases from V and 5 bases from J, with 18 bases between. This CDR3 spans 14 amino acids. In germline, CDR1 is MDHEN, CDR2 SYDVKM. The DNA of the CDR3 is TGTGCCAGCACCCCTAAGGCAGGGGTGAACGAGCAGTACTTC. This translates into CASTPKAGVNEQYF. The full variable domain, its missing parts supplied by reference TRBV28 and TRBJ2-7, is DVKVTQSSRYLVKRTGEKVFLECVQDMDHENMFWYRQDPGLGLRLIYFSYDVKMKEKGDIPEGYSVSREKKERFSLILESASTNQTSMYLCASTPKAGVNEQYFGPGTRLTVT.

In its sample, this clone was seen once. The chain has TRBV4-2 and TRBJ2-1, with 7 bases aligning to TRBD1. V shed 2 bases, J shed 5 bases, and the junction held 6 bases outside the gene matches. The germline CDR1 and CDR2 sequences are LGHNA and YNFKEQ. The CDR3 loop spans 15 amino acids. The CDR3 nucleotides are TGTGCCAGCAGCCAAACATCCGGGACAGACAATGAGCAGTTCTTC. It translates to CASSQTSGTDNEQFF.

For the CDR3, the DNA is TGTGCCAGCAGCCAAGTTGGGACTGGCTACAATGAGCAGTTCTTC. This codes for CASSQVGTGYNEQFF. The gene calls are TRBV4-2 and TRBJ2-1; D perhaps matches TRBD2 (6 bases). Germline CDR1 LGHNA, CDR2 YNFKEQ. V gave up 1 base and J gave up 3 bases, with 10 bases separating them. This CDR3 comprises 15 residues.

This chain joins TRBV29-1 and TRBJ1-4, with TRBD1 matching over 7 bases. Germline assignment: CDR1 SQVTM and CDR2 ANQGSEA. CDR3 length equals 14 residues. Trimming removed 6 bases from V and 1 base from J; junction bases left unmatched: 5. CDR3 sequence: CSVEQGRTNEKLFF. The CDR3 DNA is TGCAGCGTGGAACAGGGGCGAACTAATGAAAAACTGTTTTTT. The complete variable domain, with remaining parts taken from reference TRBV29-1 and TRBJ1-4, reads SAVISQKPSRDICQRGTSLTIQCQVDSQVTMMFWYRQQPGQSLTLIATANQGSEATYESGFVIDKFPISRPNLTFSTLTVSNMSPEDSSIYLCSVEQGRTNEKLFFGSGTQLSVL.

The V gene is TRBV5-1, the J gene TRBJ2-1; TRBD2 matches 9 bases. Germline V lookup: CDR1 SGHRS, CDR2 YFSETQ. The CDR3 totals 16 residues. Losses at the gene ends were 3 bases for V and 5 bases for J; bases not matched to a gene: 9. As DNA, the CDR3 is TGCGCCAGCAGCTCCACCCGACTAGCGGAGAACAATGAGCAGTTCTTC. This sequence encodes CASSSTRLAENNEQFF.

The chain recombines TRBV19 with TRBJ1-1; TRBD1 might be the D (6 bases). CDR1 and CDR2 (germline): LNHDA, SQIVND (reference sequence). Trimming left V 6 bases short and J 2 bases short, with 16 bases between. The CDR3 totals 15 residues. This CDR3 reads CASSLSGRGNTEAFF. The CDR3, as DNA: TGTGCCAGTAGCTTGAGCGGCAGGGGAAACACTGAAGCTTTCTTT.

Here the CDR3 reads CASSPLVGGTGETQYF. The CDR3 region has the DNA TGTGCCAGCAGCCCCTTAGTGGGAGGGACAGGAGAGACCCAGTACTTC. The chain recombines TRBV7-9 with TRBJ2-5; the D gene is possibly TRBD1 (8 bases). The V end was cut by 5 bases, the J end by 4 bases, with 20 bases between. Germline CDR1 is SEHNR and CDR2 is FQNEAQ (reference sequence). The CDR3 extends over 16 amino acids.

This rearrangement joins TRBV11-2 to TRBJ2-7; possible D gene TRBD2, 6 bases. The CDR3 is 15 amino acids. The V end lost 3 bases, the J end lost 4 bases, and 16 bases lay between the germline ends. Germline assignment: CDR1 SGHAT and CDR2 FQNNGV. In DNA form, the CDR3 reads TGTGCCAGCAGCTTCGACAGTCGGGGGTCATACGAGCAGTACTTC. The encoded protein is CASSFDSRGSYEQYF.

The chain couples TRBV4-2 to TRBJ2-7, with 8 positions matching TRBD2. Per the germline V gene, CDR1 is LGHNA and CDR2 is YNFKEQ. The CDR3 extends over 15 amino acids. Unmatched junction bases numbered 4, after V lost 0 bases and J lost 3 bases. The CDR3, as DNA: TGTGCCAGCAGCCAAGATATAGCGGGGAGCTACGAGCAGTACTTC. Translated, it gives CASSQDIAGSYEQYF.

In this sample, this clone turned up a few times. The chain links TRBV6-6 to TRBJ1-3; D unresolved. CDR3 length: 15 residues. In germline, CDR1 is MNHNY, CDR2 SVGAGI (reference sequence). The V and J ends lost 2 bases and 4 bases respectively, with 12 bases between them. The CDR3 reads CASSYVPRSGNTIYF. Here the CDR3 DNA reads TGTGCCAGCAGTTACGTTCCGAGGTCAGGAAACACCATATATTTT.

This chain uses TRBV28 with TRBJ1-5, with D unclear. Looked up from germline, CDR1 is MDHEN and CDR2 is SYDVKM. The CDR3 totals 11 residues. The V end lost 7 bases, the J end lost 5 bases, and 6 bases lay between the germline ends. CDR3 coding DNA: TGTGCCAGCACGTCTCATCAGCCCCAGCATTTT. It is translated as CASTSHQPQHF.

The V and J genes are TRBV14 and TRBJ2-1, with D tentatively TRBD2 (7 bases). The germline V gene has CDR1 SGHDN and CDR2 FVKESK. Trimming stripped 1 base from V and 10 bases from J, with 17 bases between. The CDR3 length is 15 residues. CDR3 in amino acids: CASSQVIGRGAEQFF. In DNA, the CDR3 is TGTGCCAGCAGCCAAGTAATCGGACGGGGGGCCGAGCAGTTCTTC. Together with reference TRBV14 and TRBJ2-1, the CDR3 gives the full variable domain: EAGVTQFPSHSVIEKGQTVTLRCDPISGHDNLYWYRRVMGKEIKFLLHFVKESKQDESGMPNNRFLAERTGGTYSTLKVQPAELEDSGVYFCASSQVIGRGAEQFFGPGTRLTVL.

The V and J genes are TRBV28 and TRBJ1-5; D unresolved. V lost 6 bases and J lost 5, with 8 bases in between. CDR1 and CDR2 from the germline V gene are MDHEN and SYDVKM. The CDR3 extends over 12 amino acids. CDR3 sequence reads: CASSYEHQPQHF. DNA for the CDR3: TGTGCCAGCAGCTACGAACATCAGCCCCAGCATTTT.